This T cell receptor beta chain was identified during a study of T cells after yellow fever vaccination. Findings and limits, study-wide: After the booster, approximately 96% of CD4 and roughly nine tenths of CD8 primary-response clones were re-detected.

As regards this clonotype: The antigen is unknown.

The CDR3 has 15 residues. Germline V gene lookup returns CDR1 SGHVS and CDR2 FNYEAQ. The V end lost 7 bases, the J end lost 4 bases, and 17 bases lay between the germline ends. MiXCR was run by TCRdb on the 5' RACE reads, yielding one entry per CDR3 protein. The sample holds approximately 580,000 distinct CDR3 sequences; about a sixth are singletons and the top ten take approximately 15%. The specimen comprised PBMCs, sampled around 5 days after the first yellow fever vaccination. This sequence was found in a man between 18 and 29 years old who received the YFV17D yellow fever vaccine. V gene TRBV7-6 combines with J gene TRBJ2-1, with D perhaps matching TRBD2 (6 bases). CDR3 in DNA: TGTGCCAGCACCTTGTCGGCGGGGAAATACAATGAGCAGTTCTTC. As protein: CASTLSAGKYNEQFF.